Listed here are 32 T cell receptor beta chains from one sample, sequenced in a study of shared clonotypes between healthy human individuals. Sequencing used immunoSEQ multiplex PCR; TCRdb keeps in-frame clones, though not all of them. This sample carries roughly 500,000 clones, roughly 80% of them seen once, and the ten largest clones take over 9.5%. Sequencing input: PBMCs. The receptors come from a middle-aged woman in good health. Some clones in this sample may be carry-over from other donors' samples.

To note about this clone: Since the CDR3 does not end with the conserved phenylalanine or tryptophan, this likely comes from a read error. This chain uses TRBV10-3 with TRBJ1-3; a weak D match, TRBD1 (5 bases). The CDR3 is made up of 15 amino acids. CDR1 and CDR2 from the germline V gene are ENHRY and SYGVKD. Deletions cut 10 bases from V and 3 bases from J, with 19 bases between. CDR3 amino acids: CATRDNPGSGNTIYS. The CDR3 region has the DNA TGTGCCACACGAGACAACCCAGGGAGTGGAAACACCATATATTCT.

As concerns this clone: This likely traces to a read error, being one base from a far larger clone. The rearrangement uses TRBV25-1 and TRBJ2-7; TRBD2 matches at 9 bases. J gave up 7 bases and V 6 bases, and 16 bases lay outside the gene matches. This CDR3 has 16 residues. CDR1 is MGHDK, CDR2 SYGVNS, per germline. CDR3 in amino acids: CASRLGISGSRGEQYF. The DNA of the CDR3 is TGTGCCAGCAGATTAGGGATTAGCGGGAGTCGAGGTGAGCAGTACTTC.

The chain is built from TRBV7-2 and TRBJ1-2, with D uncertain. Germline V gives CDR1 SGHTA, CDR2 FQGNSA. Trimming left V 8 bases short and J 7 bases short, with 17 bases between. CDR3 length: 13 residues. The CDR3 region has the DNA TGTGCCAGCGACCGACATGGAGAGGGTGGCTACACCTTC. Translating it yields CASDRHGEGGYTF.

This chain links TRBV11-3 with TRBJ2-1, with TRBD2 matching over 12 bases. The CDR3 contains 15 residues. V lost 3 bases, J lost 4 bases, and 1 base stayed unmatched. Per germline, CDR1 SGHNT and CDR2 YENEEA. The CDR3 reads CASSFLAGGYNEQFF. Here the CDR3 DNA reads TGTGCCAGCAGCTTTCTAGCGGGAGGGTACAATGAGCAGTTCTTC.

V gene TRBV2 combines with J gene TRBJ1-3; 7 bases match TRBD1. There are 16 residues in the CDR3. The junction had 10 bases not matched to a gene; V was cut back by 4 bases and J by 4 bases. Germline V gene lookup returns CDR1 SNHLY and CDR2 FYNNEI. The CDR3, as DNA: TGTGCCAGCAGTGCCACCACGACAGGGATGGGAAACACCATATATTTT. This codes for CASSATTTGMGNTIYF.

The chain recombines TRBV5-1 with TRBJ2-7, with 7 bases matching TRBD2. Germline-derived CDR1 and CDR2 are SGHRS and YFSETQ. Unmatched junction bases numbered 8, after V lost 0 bases and J lost 2 bases. The CDR3 totals 16 residues. As DNA, the CDR3 is TGCGCCAGCAGCTTGGGCGGGAGTAGGTTCACCTACGAGCAGTACTTC. Its protein product is CASSLGGSRFTYEQYF.

V usage is TRBV9 and J usage is TRBJ2-5; D assignment may be TRBD1 or TRBD2 (5 bases each). Germline CDR1 reads SGDLS; CDR2 reads YYNGEE. CDR3 length: 18 amino acids. Deletions cut 0 bases from V and 0 bases from J, with 18 bases between. The CDR3 here is CASSVGTGPSGYQETQYF. The CDR3, as DNA: TGTGCCAGCAGCGTAGGGACGGGGCCGTCGGGCTACCAAGAGACCCAGTACTTC. The whole variable domain, filled in from reference TRBV9 and TRBJ2-5, reads DSGVTQTPKHLITATGQRVTLRCSPRSGDLSVYWYQQSLDQGLQFLIQYYNGEERAKGNILERFSAQQFPDLHSELNLSSLELGDSALYFCASSVGTGPSGYQETQYFGPGTRLLVL.

Remarks on this clone: A far larger clone is off by one base, so a read error is likely. V gene TRBV5-6 combines with J gene TRBJ1-3; no clear D gene. The germline V gene encodes CDR1 SGHDT and CDR2 YYEEEE. The V end lost 4 bases, the J end lost 8 bases, and 16 bases lay between the germline ends. CDR3 length equals 14 residues. The CDR3 nucleotides read TGTGCCAGCAGCCCCGTCCACAGTCGAGACACCATATATTTT. This translates into CASSPVHSRDTIYF. Complete variable domain (other parts from reference TRBV5-6 and TRBJ1-3): DAGVTQSPTHLIKTRGQQVTLRCSPKSGHDTVSWYQQALGQGPQFIFQYYEEEERQRGNFPDRFSGHQFPNYSSELNVNALLLGDSALYLCASSPVHSRDTIYFGEGSWLTVV.

This clone was seen many times. Other DNA sequences of this sample code for an identical CDR3. The rearrangement links TRBV6-4 to TRBJ2-1; D is possibly TRBD2 (7 bases). CDR1 is MRHNA and CDR2 is SNTAGT in the germline V gene. The length of the CDR3 is 16 residues. V lost 1 base and J lost 5, with 15 bases in between. CDR3 nucleotide sequence: TGTGCCAGCAGTGACTTCGGGAGAGGGGGGGACAATGAGCAGTTCTTC. Encoded protein: CASSDFGRGGDNEQFF.

The chain is built from TRBV5-6 and TRBJ1-2; D is unresolved. The germline V gene encodes CDR1 SGHDT and CDR2 YYEEEE. The V gene lost 4 bases and the J gene lost 7 bases, with 17 bases spanning the gap. The CDR3 covers 14 residues. In DNA, the CDR3 is TGTGCCAGCAGCCCTGGTGTGGGTTGGAGTGGCTACACCTTC. The encoded protein is CASSPGVGWSGYTF.

The chain has TRBV6-6 and TRBJ2-7, with D possibly TRBD1 on 6 matching bases. Germline CDR1 reads MNHNY; CDR2 reads SVGAGI (reference sequence). The V end lost 5 bases, the J end lost 3 bases, and 11 bases lay between the germline ends. This CDR3 is 13 amino acids long. This CDR3 reads CASSKGHLYEQYF. CDR3 nucleotide sequence: TGTGCCAGCAGTAAGGGACATCTCTACGAGCAGTACTTC.

The V call is TRBV15, the J call TRBJ1-2; D gene unclear. Trimming left V 1 base short and J 8 bases short, with 14 bases between. This CDR3 contains 14 residues. The germline gives CDR1 LNHNV, CDR2 YYDKDF (reference sequence). CDR3 nucleotide sequence: TGTGCCACCAGCAGAGGTCGAGATGCCTTGGGCTACACCTTC. Residues: CATSRGRDALGYTF.

About this clone itself: It is likely a read error: a sequence one base away is far more abundant. This sequence joins TRBV16 and TRBJ1-1; D is perhaps TRBD1 (6 bases). Germline assignment: CDR1 KGHSY and CDR2 FQNENV. Trimming removed 4 bases from V and 1 base from J, with 10 bases in between. The CDR3 covers 14 residues. The CDR3 spells CASSPDRRNTEAFF. The CDR3 nucleotides read TGTGCCAGCAGCCCAGACAGGAGGAACACTGAAGCTTTCTTT.

This clone was seen a few times. The chain has TRBV6-1 and TRBJ2-3; no clear D gene. The CDR3 has 15 amino acids. Trimming stripped 7 bases from V and 2 bases from J, with 16 bases between. Germline-derived CDR1 and CDR2 are MNHNS and SASEGT. CDR3 loop: CASTEGRGSTDTQYF. In nucleotides, the CDR3 is TGTGCCAGCACCGAAGGGCGTGGGTCCACAGATACGCAGTATTTT.

The J gene is TRBJ2-5, the V gene TRBV30, with 9 bases that match TRBD1. Germline V lookup: CDR1 GTSNPN, CDR2 SVGIG (reference sequence). This CDR3 spans 15 amino acids. J gave up 4 bases and V 4 bases, and 10 bases lay outside the gene matches. The CDR3 is CAWNPGTGSSETQYF. CDR3 DNA: TGTGCCTGGAACCCCGGGACAGGGTCTTCAGAGACCCAGTACTTC.

The V and J genes are TRBV6-5 and TRBJ1-5; unclear D gene. The CDR3 length is 15 residues. V was clipped by 7 bases and J by 0 bases, with 13 bases between them. Germline CDR1 MNHEY, CDR2 SVGAGI. The CDR3 sequence is CASKVGFNSNQPQHF. The CDR3 DNA reads TGTGCCAGCAAAGTTGGGTTTAATAGCAATCAGCCCCAGCATTTT.

The chain joins TRBV4-1 to TRBJ1-1; D remains ambiguous. The germline V gene has CDR1 MGHRA and CDR2 YSYEKL. CDR3 length: 15 amino acids. V lost 0 bases and J 1 base, leaving 9 bases between the germline ends. The CDR3 nucleotides read TGCGCCAGCAGCCAAGACCCTGCCAGGAACACTGAAGCTTTCTTT. This sequence encodes CASSQDPARNTEAFF.

The V call is TRBV5-4, the J call TRBJ2-7; possible D gene TRBD2, 5 bases. Trimming stripped 4 bases from V and 6 bases from J, with 20 bases between. This CDR3 has 15 residues. Per germline, CDR1 SGHNT and CDR2 YYREEE (reference sequence). The CDR3 spells CASSLGGPGGGEQYF. The CDR3 DNA is TGTGCCAGCAGCCTTGGTGGGCCAGGTGGAGGCGAGCAGTACTTC.

V gene TRBV30 combines with J gene TRBJ2-3; a weak D match, TRBD2 (5 bases). The V and J ends lost 2 bases and 3 bases respectively, with 15 bases between them. The germline gives CDR1 GTSNPN, CDR2 SVGIG (reference sequence). This CDR3 has 15 residues. CDR3 DNA sequence: TGTGCCTGGAGTCCGATGGGGAGTGTAACAGATACGCAGTATTTT. Its translation is CAWSPMGSVTDTQYF.

With respect to this clone: The same CDR3 also results from other DNA sequences found in this sample. V gene TRBV30 combines with J gene TRBJ2-7; 7 bases match TRBD2. Germline CDR1 and CDR2: GTSNPN and SVGIG (reference sequence). The CDR3 has 13 residues. The V and J ends lost 3 bases and 2 bases, in that order; junction bases with no gene match: 4. The chain's CDR3 is CAWSVGGTYEQYF. The CDR3 bases are TGTGCCTGGAGCGTGGGAGGGACCTACGAGCAGTACTTC. Variable domain in full (rest from reference TRBV30 and TRBJ2-7): SQTIHQWPATLVQPVGSPLSLECTVEGTSNPNLYWYRQAAGRGLQLLFYSVGIGQISSEVPQNLSASRPQDRQFILSSKKLLLSDSGFYLCAWSVGGTYEQYFGPGTRLTVT.

The rearrangement links TRBV4-2 to TRBJ2-2, with TRBD2 matching over 8 bases. Germline V gene data show CDR1 as LGHNA and CDR2 as YNFKEQ. The V and J ends lost 4 bases and 3 bases, in that order; junction bases with no gene match: 7. The CDR3 consists of 16 residues. CDR3 sequence: CASSPPGGGDTGELFF. The CDR3 region has the DNA TGTGCCAGCAGCCCGCCGGGAGGGGGGGACACCGGGGAGCTGTTTTTT.

There are many counts of this clone. The chain combines TRBV5-1 with TRBJ1-2, with 7 bases aligning to TRBD1. The CDR3 covers 14 residues. Trimming at V came to 0 bases and at J to 3 bases, leaving 2 bases not matched to a gene. Germline CDR1 SGHRS, CDR2 YFSETQ. The CDR3 sequence is CASSLAGTDYGYTF. As DNA, the CDR3 is TGCGCCAGCAGCTTGGCAGGGACAGACTATGGCTACACCTTC.

Note on this clone: A far larger clone lies a single base away; this is likely a read error. The same CDR3 is also encoded by other DNA sequences in this sample. The chain links TRBV2 to TRBJ1-3, with a possible D match to TRBD1 (6 bases). CDR1 and CDR2 (germline): SNHLY, FYNNEI. The CDR3 is 14 residues long. With 8 bases removed from V and 2 bases from J, the gap between germline ends came to 13 bases. DNA for the CDR3: TGTGCCAGCTCAGGGGAGGCCGCTGGAAACACCATATATTTT. Translation gives CASSGEAAGNTIYF. The full variable domain, its missing parts supplied by reference TRBV2 and TRBJ1-3, is EPEVTQTPSHQVTQMGQEVILRCVPISNHLYFYWYRQILGQKVEFLVSFYNNEISEKSEIFDDQFSVERPDGSNFTLKIRSTKLEDSAMYFCASSGEAAGNTIYFGEGSWLTVV.

Concerning this clone: This same CDR3 is encoded by further DNA sequences in the sample. The rearrangement joins TRBV14 to TRBJ2-5; tentatively, D is TRBD2 (5 bases). Trimming stripped 1 base from V and 0 bases from J, with 12 bases between. The germline V gene has CDR1 SGHDN and CDR2 FVKESK. The CDR3 covers 16 residues. The CDR3: CASSQVGGLYQETQYF. The CDR3 DNA reads TGTGCCAGCAGCCAAGTGGGTGGACTGTACCAAGAGACCCAGTACTTC.

J is TRBJ1-4 and V is TRBV5-6, with D perhaps matching TRBD1 (6 bases). The V gene's germline CDR1 is SGHDT and CDR2 YYEEEE. The germline V and J ends were trimmed by 2 bases and 0 bases, with 8 bases remaining between them. The CDR3 loop spans 15 amino acids. CDR3 sequence: CASSFGGATNEKLFF. CDR3 sequence (DNA): TGTGCCAGCAGCTTCGGGGGCGCAACTAATGAAAAACTGTTTTTT.

The rearrangement uses TRBV6-1 and TRBJ2-7; D may be TRBD1 (7 bases). The V end was cut by 9 bases, the J end by 2 bases, with 14 bases between. This CDR3 region has 13 residues. Germline lookup yields CDR1 MNHNS and CDR2 SASEGT. The CDR3 coding sequence is TGTGCCAGTGCTGCAGGGGGGACCTACGAGCAGTACTTC. As protein: CASAAGGTYEQYF.

The V and J genes are TRBV25-1 and TRBJ1-1; D is ambiguous. Trimming removed 5 bases at V and 6 bases at J, with 22 bases between. The germline V gene encodes CDR1 MGHDK and CDR2 SYGVNS. This CDR3 region has 16 residues. CDR3 nucleotides: TGTGCCAGCAGTCCCCTGGGAACACTGAGGGAATCTGAAGCTTTCTTT. It specifies CASSPLGTLRESEAFF.

As concerns this clone: A far larger clone lies a single base away; this is likely a read error. The V and J genes are TRBV28 and TRBJ1-2; D not certain. The germline V and J ends were trimmed by 4 bases and 4 bases, with 19 bases remaining between them. The germline gives CDR1 MDHEN, CDR2 SYDVKM. The CDR3 is 16 residues long. CDR3: CASSSVTEYHFYGYTF. The CDR3 nucleotides are TGTGCCAGCAGTTCGGTAACGGAGTACCATTTCTATGGCTACACCTTC.

This clone was counted a single time. In DNA form, the CDR3 reads TGTGCCAGCAGCTTAGAGGGCTGGGGCTACACCTTC. Its protein product is CASSLEGWGYTF. The J gene is TRBJ1-2, the V gene TRBV7-6; D call uncertain. Trimming cost V 1 base and J 8 bases, with 8 bases left between them. Germline-derived CDR1 and CDR2 are SGHVS and FNYEAQ. CDR3 size: 12 residues.

The chain joins TRBV5-1 to TRBJ2-7; the D call may be TRBD1 or TRBD2 (5 bases each). V was trimmed by 4 bases and J by 3 bases, leaving 20 bases between them. CDR3 length: 16 amino acids. Per germline, CDR1 SGHRS and CDR2 YFSETQ. The CDR3 spells CASSVSLGRSGYEQYF. CDR3 DNA: TGCGCCAGCAGCGTCTCTCTGGGACGTTCCGGCTACGAGCAGTACTTC.

The chain has TRBV15 and TRBJ2-5; 8 positions agree with TRBD1. The germline V gene encodes CDR1 LNHNV and CDR2 YYDKDF (reference sequence). V shed 2 bases, J shed 1 base, and the junction held 6 bases outside the gene matches. The CDR3 runs to 16 residues. The CDR3 loop reads CATSRRGQAAQETQYF. CDR3 nucleotides: TGTGCCACCAGCAGACGGGGACAGGCGGCCCAAGAGACCCAGTACTTC. Complete variable domain (other parts from reference TRBV15 and TRBJ2-5): DAMVIQNPRYQVTQFGKPVTLSCSQTLNHNVMYWYQQKSSQAPKLLFHYYDKDFNNEADTPDNFQSRRPNTSFCFLDIRSPGLGDTAMYLCATSRRGQAAQETQYFGPGTRLLVL.

As to this clone: This likely reflects a read error, since a far larger clone is one base away. CDR3 sequence: CSVLMQGAGDQYF. DNA of the CDR3: TGCAGCGTTCTGATGCAGGGTGCGGGCGATCAGTACTTC. The chain employs TRBV29-1 and TRBJ2-7; D tentatively fits TRBD1 or TRBD2 (5 bases each). The length of the CDR3 is 13 residues. V lost 5 bases to trimming and J lost 10 bases, with 21 bases between them. Germline CDR1 SQVTM, CDR2 ANQGSEA.